This TCR beta chain was documented in a study of PD-1 blockade in classical Hodgkin lymphoma. General study points: Diversity similar to that of newly diagnosed patients was seen at baseline in complete responders. TCR diversity rose significantly by C4D1 in CD4+ but not CD8+ cells.

The assay was immunoSEQ multiplex PCR, and TCRdb's table has in-frame clones only and misses some. The sample records about 30,000 clones, around 68% being singletons. Worth noting for this clone: Its cognate antigen is unknown.

Germline V lookup: CDR1 MDHEN, CDR2 SYDVKM. V was pared by 5 bases and J by 7 bases, with 10 bases of the junction left unmatched. This CDR3 comprises 15 residues. The patients all showed relapse after autologous stem cell transplantation, while their brentuximab vedotin exposure varied. The TCR was taken from a human donor with classical Hodgkin lymphoma. V usage is TRBV28 and J usage is TRBJ2-1, with 8 bases matching TRBD2. The specimen comprised peripheral blood mononuclear cells (PBMCs), sampled before the second cycle of nivolumab. The CDR3 loop reads CASSPPSRGGNEQFF. The CDR3 region has the DNA TGTGCCAGCAGTCCCCCTTCCCGGGGGGGGAATGAGCAGTTCTTC. The whole variable domain, filled in from reference TRBV28 and TRBJ2-1, reads DVKVTQSSRYLVKRTGEKVFLECVQDMDHENMFWYRQDPGLGLRLIYFSYDVKMKEKGDIPEGYSVSREKKERFSLILESASTNQTSMYLCASSPPSRGGNEQFFGPGTRLTVL.